Shown below are 17 T cell receptor beta chains from a single sample sequenced in a study of shared clonotypes between healthy human individuals. Profiled with immunoSEQ multiplex PCR; TCRdb holds only in-frame clones, not every one. Of roughly 650,000 clones in the sample, about 96% were seen once. CD45RO-negative, CCR7-selected cells formed the naive CD8 fraction, which excluded terminally differentiated effector memory CD45RA+ cells. Sequencing was carried out using naive CD8+ T cells sorted from blood. These TCRs come from a young woman in good health.

This sequence joins TRBV6-1 and TRBJ2-7; tentative D call: TRBD1 (5 bases). The CDR3 consists of 15 residues. Deletions cut 2 bases from V and 4 bases from J, with 15 bases between. CDR1 is MNHNS and CDR2 is SASEGT in the germline V gene. CDR3 nucleotides: TGTGCCAGCAGTGAACCCCCACAAGGGGATTACGAGCAGTACTTC. Translated: CASSEPPQGDYEQYF.

The rearrangement links TRBV25-1 to TRBJ2-3, with D perhaps given as TRBD1 or TRBD2 (5 bases each). Germline CDR1 is MGHDK and CDR2 is SYGVNS. V was cut by 1 base and J by 2 bases, with 13 bases left in between. The CDR3 is 16 residues long. Here the CDR3 DNA reads TGTGCCAGCAGTGAATTCGTGGGACCAAACACAGATACGCAGTATTTT. It is translated as CASSEFVGPNTDTQYF. The variable domain in full, completed from reference TRBV25-1 and TRBJ2-3, reads EADIYQTPRYLVIGTGKKITLECSQTMGHDKMYWYQQDPGMELHLIHYSYGVNSTEKGDLSSESTVSRIRTEHFPLTLESARPSHTSQYLCASSEFVGPNTDTQYFGPGTRLTVL.

The sample holds one count of this clone. CDR3: CASTGQGPHEQYF. The CDR3 coding sequence is TGTGCCAGCACTGGACAGGGTCCTCACGAGCAGTACTTC. The rearrangement uses TRBV28 and TRBJ2-7; the match to TRBD1 covers 8 bases. Germline V gives CDR1 MDHEN, CDR2 SYDVKM. This CDR3 has 13 amino acids. V gave up 7 bases and J gave up 5 bases; unmatched junction bases: 7.

The V gene is TRBV28, the J gene TRBJ2-7; tentative D call: TRBD1 (6 bases). Per germline, CDR1 MDHEN and CDR2 SYDVKM. The CDR3 spans 15 residues. Deletions cut 6 bases from V and 3 bases from J, with 18 bases between. CDR3 loop: CASRPDPGQYYEQYF. The CDR3 DNA sequence: TGTGCCAGCAGGCCTGATCCTGGACAGTACTACGAGCAGTACTTC.

J is TRBJ2-3 and V is TRBV7-6, with TRBD2 matching 7 bases. CDR1 is SGHVS, CDR2 FNYEAQ, per germline. J gave up 2 bases and V 5 bases, and 7 bases lay outside the gene matches. This CDR3 comprises 15 residues. The CDR3 sequence is CASSPRGLTTDTQYF. The CDR3 DNA sequence: TGTGCCAGCAGCCCCCGGGGACTAACCACAGATACGCAGTATTTT.

The CDR3 region is CASSASDAQLNTGELFF. For the CDR3, the DNA is TGTGCCAGCAGTGCCTCGGACGCGCAGCTCAACACCGGGGAGCTGTTTTTT. J is TRBJ2-2 and V is TRBV27; unclear D gene. V gave up 5 bases and J gave up 2 bases, with 18 bases separating them. The CDR3 contains 17 residues. Germline V CDR1 and CDR2: MNHEY, SMNVEV (reference sequence).

The sample holds one count of this clone. J is TRBJ2-7 and V is TRBV27; 8 bases agree with TRBD2. Trimming cost V 8 bases and J 4 bases; bases outside gene matches: 13. The CDR3 extends over 15 amino acids. Germline assignment: CDR1 MNHEY and CDR2 SMNVEV (reference sequence). The DNA for the CDR3 is TGTGCCAGCTCCGACCCAGCGGGAGATTCGTACGAGCAGTACTTC. Its protein is CASSDPAGDSYEQYF.

This clone was detected only once. This sequence joins TRBV10-1 and TRBJ2-7; D not certain. Trimming cost V 3 bases and J 5 bases, with 11 bases left between them. Per germline, CDR1 WNHNN and CDR2 SYGVQD (reference sequence). The CDR3 has 13 amino acids. CDR3 nucleotide sequence: TGCGCCAGCAGTGATGGGGTGTTCGACGAGCAGTACTTC. Amino acids: CASSDGVFDEQYF.

V gene TRBV4-1 combines with J gene TRBJ2-2; D may be TRBD2 (5 bases). This CDR3 contains 15 residues. Germline V lookup: CDR1 MGHRA, CDR2 YSYEKL. Trimming removed 0 bases at V and 8 bases at J, with 13 bases between. In DNA, the CDR3 is TGCGCCAGCAGCCAAGAAGGAGGCGGACCGGGGGAGCTGTTTTTT. It is translated as CASSQEGGGPGELFF.

This chain links TRBV30 with TRBJ1-1, with TRBD1 identical over 7 bases. The ends lost 5 bases at V and 5 bases at J; junction bases unmatched: 5. The CDR3 has 12 amino acids. The V gene's germline CDR1 is GTSNPN and CDR2 SVGIG (reference sequence). The CDR3 sequence is CAWGDSATEAFF. CDR3 nucleotides: TGTGCCTGGGGGGACAGTGCGACTGAAGCTTTCTTT.

CDR3 bases: TGTGCCAGCAGCGCGGGACCGGCCTACGAGCAGTACTTC. This codes for CASSAGPAYEQYF. The chain carries TRBV5-4 and TRBJ2-7; tentative D call: TRBD2 (6 bases). CDR1 SGHNT and CDR2 YYREEE come from the germline V gene (reference sequence). The CDR3 is 13 residues long. Between the trimmed V and J ends, which lost 4 bases and 2 bases, there was a span of 10 bases.

The rearrangement uses TRBV5-6 and TRBJ1-2; tentatively, D is TRBD1 (5 bases). V was cut by 0 bases and J by 0 bases, with 12 bases left in between. The CDR3 extends over 16 amino acids. The germline V gene encodes CDR1 SGHDT and CDR2 YYEEEE. The CDR3 DNA sequence: TGTGCCAGCAGCTTGGGTCAGGGTTGGTCTAACTATGGCTACACCTTC. It codes for CASSLGQGWSNYGYTF.

Comments on this clone: This same CDR3 is encoded by further DNA sequences in the sample. This sequence joins TRBV27 and TRBJ2-7; possibly TRBD1 for D (5 bases). This CDR3 is 13 amino acids long. Trimming took off 7 bases at V and 3 bases at J, with 13 bases between the two ends. Looked up from germline, CDR1 is MNHEY and CDR2 is SMNVEV (reference sequence). CDR3 region: CASKPGTGYEQYF. The CDR3 nucleotides read TGTGCCAGCAAACCCGGCACAGGCTACGAGCAGTACTTC.

The chain joins TRBV7-3 to TRBJ2-3; 7 nucleotides match TRBD2. Germline lookup yields CDR1 SGHTA and CDR2 FQGTGA. The CDR3 runs 14 residues. Trimming cost V 2 bases and J 8 bases; bases outside gene matches: 7. The CDR3 nucleotides read TGTGCCAGCAGCTTATTAGGCGGGGGTGGTACGCAGTATTTT. It yields the protein CASSLLGGGGTQYF.

The chain employs TRBV4-1 and TRBJ2-7, with 12 bases that match TRBD2. V dropped 6 bases and J dropped 1; count of bases not matched to a gene: 4. CDR1 and CDR2 from the germline V gene are MGHRA and YSYEKL. This CDR3 is 15 amino acids long. The CDR3 nucleotides read TGCGCCAGCAGGCAGACTAGCGGGGGTTCCTACGAGCAGTACTTC. Protein: CASRQTSGGSYEQYF.

The rearrangement links TRBV2 to TRBJ1-5; D gene ambiguous. This CDR3 has 14 amino acids. Trimming removed 0 bases from V and 1 base from J, with 4 bases in between. Germline V gene data show CDR1 as SNHLY and CDR2 as FYNNEI. DNA of the CDR3: TGTGCCAGCAGTGAAGCGGGCAGCAATCAGCCCCAGCATTTT. It is translated as CASSEAGSNQPQHF.

The CDR3 nucleotides read TGTGCCAGCAGCCCAGGGTTGGGAAATCAGCCCCAGCATTTT. Translated, it gives CASSPGLGNQPQHF. V usage is TRBV28 and J usage is TRBJ1-5; a possible D gene is TRBD1 (5 bases). With 6 bases removed from V and 4 bases from J, the gap between germline ends came to 13 bases. The CDR3 has 14 residues. The germline gives CDR1 MDHEN, CDR2 SYDVKM.